This T cell receptor (beta chain) came from a study of circulating CD8 cells and anti-PD-1 response in melanoma. Study as a whole: Treatment was intravenous nivolumab at 3 mg/kg every 2 weeks. Response groups: complete/partial responders versus stable/progressive non-responders.

Four subsets defined by PD-1 and/or TIGIT were sorted from live CD3+CD8+TCRalphabeta+ cells. The V end was cut by 6 bases, the J end by 4 bases, with 4 bases between. The CDR3 has 11 amino acids. Germline CDR1 is LNHDA and CDR2 is SQIVND (reference sequence). TCR libraries were prepared from about 15 ng of total RNA with the QIAseq Immune Repertoire TCR panel. TCRdb re-derived calls from the reads in MiXCR, one entry per CDR3 protein. The data show fewer than 800 distinct CDR3 sequences, 10% to 15% seen once. By frequency in the sample, this clonotype is large. Its antigen is undetermined. Points from the study as a whole: TIGIT repertoires were least diverse, DNEG repertoires most diverse.

Sequenced material: CD8+ T cells from PBMCs, taken at baseline or after one month of anti-PD-1 therapy (not recorded which). The receptor comes from a human donor with melanoma. V gene TRBV19 combines with J gene TRBJ2-1; D is undetermined. CDR3 loop: CASSTYNEQFF. The CDR3, as DNA: TGTGCCAGTAGCACATACAATGAGCAGTTCTTC.